This record concerns one TCR beta chain sequence. The data are from a study of blood T cell repertoires in COVID-19. Study-wide context: The samples span acute and convalescent COVID-19 from the United States, Italy and Spain. The analysed material was cDNA or gDNA that came from T cells, B-cell-depleted T cells, or PBMCs.

How the authors handled the data: Counts of nucleated cells, estimated from reference gene primer amplification, were obtained. The assay was immunoSEQ multiplex PCR, and TCRdb's table has in-frame clones only and misses some. Clonal size and the V and J genes are those of that table, whereas D and trimming came from the DNA. The sample has about 59,000 clones, around 80% seen once. V lost 3 bases and J 2 bases, leaving 7 bases between the germline ends. There are 14 residues in the CDR3. Germline CDR1 and CDR2: SGHAT and FQNNGV. The sequence derives from a man aged 55 to 70 with acute or convalescent COVID-19. Sequenced material: peripheral blood. The chain employs TRBV11-2 and TRBJ2-2; D perhaps matches TRBD1 (5 bases). CDR3 protein: CASSFTGNTGELFF. CDR3 bases: TGTGCCAGCAGCTTCACAGGTAACACCGGGGAGCTGTTTTTT.